The entry below gives a single T cell receptor beta chain sequence along with its context. The CDR3 is made up of 16 amino acids. The J segment lost 3 bases and the V segment lost 6 bases, leaving 10 bases of the junction unmatched. Germline V gives CDR1 SGHAT, CDR2 FQNNGV. The sample is drawn from a study of blood T cell repertoires in COVID-19. The repertoire was sequenced with immunoSEQ multiplex PCR; TCRdb's copy has only in-frame clones and lacks some. The data contain fewer than 300,000 clones, 90% of them singletons. This clonotype originated in a woman in her 30s who had recovered from COVID-19. Specimen: PBMCs or T cells enriched from blood (not recorded which). This rearrangement joins TRBV11-2 to TRBJ2-5; TRBD1 matches at 10 bases. For the CDR3, the DNA is TGTGCCAGCAGTCTTCCGGGACAGGGGCTCAAAGAGACCCAGTACTTC. Translation: CASSLPGQGLKETQYF.